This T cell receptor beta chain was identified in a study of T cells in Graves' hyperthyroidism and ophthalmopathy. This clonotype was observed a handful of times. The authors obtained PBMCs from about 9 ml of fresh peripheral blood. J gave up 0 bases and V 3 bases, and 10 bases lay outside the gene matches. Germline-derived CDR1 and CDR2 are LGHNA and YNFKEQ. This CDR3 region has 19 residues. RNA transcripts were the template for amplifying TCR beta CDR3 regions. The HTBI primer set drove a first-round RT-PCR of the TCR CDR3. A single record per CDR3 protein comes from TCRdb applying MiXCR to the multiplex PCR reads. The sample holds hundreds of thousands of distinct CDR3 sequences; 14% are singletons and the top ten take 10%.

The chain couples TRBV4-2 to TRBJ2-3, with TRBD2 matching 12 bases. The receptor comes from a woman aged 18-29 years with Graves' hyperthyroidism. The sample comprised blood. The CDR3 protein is CASSQNPGLAGLSTDTQYF. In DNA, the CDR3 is TGTGCCAGCAGCCAGAACCCGGGACTAGCGGGTCTAAGCACAGATACGCAGTATTTT.